This T cell receptor beta chain was identified in a study of PD-1 blockade in classical Hodgkin lymphoma. For the study at large: Patients were dosed intravenously with nivolumab at 3 mg/kg every 2 weeks.

Data came from immunoSEQ multiplex PCR; TCRdb stores just in-frame clones and leaves some out. The sample lists tens of thousands of clones; under 95% were seen once. Comments on this clone: What it binds is unknown.

Every one of the patients relapsed after autologous stem cell transplantation (brentuximab vedotin exposure was variable). Whole-study results and caveats: Unlike CD8+ TCR diversity, which did not rise significantly by C4D1, CD4+ TCR diversity did. Prior therapy or disease activity may underlie the repertoire differences, whose causes remain undefined. Nivolumab initiation under 1 year post-ASCT meant exclusion.

The CDR3 totals 15 residues. Germline-derived CDR1 and CDR2 are SGHTA and FQGTGA. Trimming shortened V by 5 bases and J by 2 bases, and 13 bases separated the two germline ends. The receptor's source is a human donor with classical Hodgkin lymphoma. The material was peripheral blood mononuclear cells (PBMCs), obtained at baseline. This chain joins TRBV7-3 and TRBJ2-1; D possibly corresponds to TRBD2 (6 bases). The CDR3 is CASSLRDSPYNEQFF. In DNA form, the CDR3 reads TGTGCCAGCAGCCTCCGGGACTCCCCCTACAATGAGCAGTTCTTC.